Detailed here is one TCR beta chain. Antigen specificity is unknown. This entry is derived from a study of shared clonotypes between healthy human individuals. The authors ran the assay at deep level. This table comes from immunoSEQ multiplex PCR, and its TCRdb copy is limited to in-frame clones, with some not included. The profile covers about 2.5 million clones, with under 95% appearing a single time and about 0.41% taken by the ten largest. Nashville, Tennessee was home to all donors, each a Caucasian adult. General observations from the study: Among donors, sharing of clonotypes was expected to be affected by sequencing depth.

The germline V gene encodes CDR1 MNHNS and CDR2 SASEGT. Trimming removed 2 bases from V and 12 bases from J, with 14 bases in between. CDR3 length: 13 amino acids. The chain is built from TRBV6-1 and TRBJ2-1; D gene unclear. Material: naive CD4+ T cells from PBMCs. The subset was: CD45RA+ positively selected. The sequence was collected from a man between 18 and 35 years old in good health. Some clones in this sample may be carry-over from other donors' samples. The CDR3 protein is CASSETALGGQFF. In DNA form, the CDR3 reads TGTGCCAGCAGTGAAACCGCCTTGGGTGGGCAGTTCTTC.